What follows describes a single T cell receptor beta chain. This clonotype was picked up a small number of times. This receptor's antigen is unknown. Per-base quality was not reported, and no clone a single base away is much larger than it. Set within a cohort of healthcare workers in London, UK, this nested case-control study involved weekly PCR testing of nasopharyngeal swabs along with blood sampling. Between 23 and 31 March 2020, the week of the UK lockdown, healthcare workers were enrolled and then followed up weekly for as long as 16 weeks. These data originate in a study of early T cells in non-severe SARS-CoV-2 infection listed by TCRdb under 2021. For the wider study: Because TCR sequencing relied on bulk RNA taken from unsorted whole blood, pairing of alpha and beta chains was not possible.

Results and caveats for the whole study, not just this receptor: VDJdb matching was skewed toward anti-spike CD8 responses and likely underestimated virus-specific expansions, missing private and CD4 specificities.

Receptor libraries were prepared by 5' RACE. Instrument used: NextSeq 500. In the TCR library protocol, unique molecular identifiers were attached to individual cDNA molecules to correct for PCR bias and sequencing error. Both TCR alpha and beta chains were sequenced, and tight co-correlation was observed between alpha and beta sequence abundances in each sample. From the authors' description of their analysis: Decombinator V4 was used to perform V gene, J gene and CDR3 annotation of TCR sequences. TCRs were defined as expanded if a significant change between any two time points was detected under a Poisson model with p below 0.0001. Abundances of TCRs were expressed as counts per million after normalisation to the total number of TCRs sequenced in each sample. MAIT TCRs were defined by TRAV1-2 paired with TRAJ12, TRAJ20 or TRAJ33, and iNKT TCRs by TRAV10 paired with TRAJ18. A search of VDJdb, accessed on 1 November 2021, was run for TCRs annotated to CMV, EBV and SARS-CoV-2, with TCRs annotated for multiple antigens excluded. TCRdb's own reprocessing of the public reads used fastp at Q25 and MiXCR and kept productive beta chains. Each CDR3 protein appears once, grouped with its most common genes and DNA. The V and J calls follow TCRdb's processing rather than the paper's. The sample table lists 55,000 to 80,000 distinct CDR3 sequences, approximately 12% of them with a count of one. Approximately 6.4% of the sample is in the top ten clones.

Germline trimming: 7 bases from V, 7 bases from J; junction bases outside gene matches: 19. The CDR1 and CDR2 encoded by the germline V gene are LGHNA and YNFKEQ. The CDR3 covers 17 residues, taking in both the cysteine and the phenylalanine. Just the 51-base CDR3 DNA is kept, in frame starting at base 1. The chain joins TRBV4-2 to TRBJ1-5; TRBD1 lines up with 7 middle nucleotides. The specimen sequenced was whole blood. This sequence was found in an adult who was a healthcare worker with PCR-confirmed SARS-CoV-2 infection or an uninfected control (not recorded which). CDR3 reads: CASTRSSGQTRRQPQHF. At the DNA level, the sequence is TGTGCCAGCACCCGCTCCTCGGGACAGACCAGGCGACAGCCCCAGCATTTT.